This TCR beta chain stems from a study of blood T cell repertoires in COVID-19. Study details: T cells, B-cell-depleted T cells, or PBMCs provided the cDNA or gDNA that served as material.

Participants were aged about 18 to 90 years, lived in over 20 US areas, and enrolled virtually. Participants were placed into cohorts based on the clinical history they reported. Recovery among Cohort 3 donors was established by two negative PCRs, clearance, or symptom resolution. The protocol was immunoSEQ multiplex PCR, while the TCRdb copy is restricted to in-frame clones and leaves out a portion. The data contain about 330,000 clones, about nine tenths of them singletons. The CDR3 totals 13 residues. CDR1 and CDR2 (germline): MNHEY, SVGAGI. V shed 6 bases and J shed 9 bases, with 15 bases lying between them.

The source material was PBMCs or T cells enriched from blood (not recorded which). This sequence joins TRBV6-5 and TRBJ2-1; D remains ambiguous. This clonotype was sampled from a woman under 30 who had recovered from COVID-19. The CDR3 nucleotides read TGTGCCAGCAGGGAGACCACTGATGGTGAGCAGTTCTTC. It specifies CASRETTDGEQFF.